This TCR beta chain was observed in a study of blood T cell repertoires in COVID-19. Overall study context: Acute and convalescent COVID-19 specimens originated in the United States, Italy and Spain. T cells, B-cell-depleted T cells, or PBMCs supplied cDNA or gDNA.

Germline V lookup: CDR1 SEHNR, CDR2 FQNEAQ (reference sequence). CDR3 length equals 12 residues. V lost 1 base, J lost 8 bases, and 1 base stayed unmatched. In the original analysis: Quantification of nucleated cells was approximated via reference gene primer amplification. Some clones are missing from TCRdb's copy, which holds only in-frame ones; the method was immunoSEQ multiplex PCR. The DNA was the basis for D and trimming; V, J and clone size are from that table. The sample holds about 86,000 clones; approximately 83% are singletons and the top ten take roughly a third. This TCR derives from an elderly woman with active or convalescent COVID-19. This chain uses TRBV7-9 with TRBJ1-2; 7 bases line up with TRBD1. The sequenced material came from peripheral blood. The CDR3 sequence is CASSLGGGGYTF. In DNA form, the CDR3 reads TGTGCCAGCAGCTTAGGAGGGGGCGGCTACACCTTC.